These 19 T cell receptor beta chains originate from one sample sequenced in a study of shared T cell receptors in the human thymus. Some clones are missing from TCRdb's copy, which holds only in-frame ones; the method was immunoSEQ multiplex PCR. The table includes 640,000 or so clones, over 75% detected once. The sample was also linked to a second study, of human thymus T cells.

Sample: thymocytes. The receptors derive from a boy less than two years old with a congenital heart defect.

The V call is TRBV9, the J call TRBJ2-2; 9 bases line up with TRBD1. Unmatched junction bases numbered 12, after V lost 0 bases and J lost 6 bases. CDR1 is SGDLS, CDR2 YYNGEE, per germline. The CDR3 covers 18 residues. The CDR3 loop is CASSVEIHSQGAAGELFF. In DNA, the CDR3 is TGTGCCAGCAGCGTAGAGATCCATTCACAGGGGGCAGCCGGGGAGCTGTTTTTT.

J is TRBJ1-2 and V is TRBV5-1; D unresolved. This CDR3 has 13 amino acids. Between the trimmed V and J ends, which lost 3 bases and 8 bases, there was a span of 14 bases. Germline V gives CDR1 SGHRS, CDR2 YFSETQ. The CDR3 bases are TGCGCCAGCAGCTCCCCACAGTTAGGAGGCTACACCTTC. This codes for CASSSPQLGGYTF.

The gene calls are TRBV19 and TRBJ2-3; 7 bases align to TRBD1. Germline CDR1 LNHDA, CDR2 SQIVND (reference sequence). The junction had 8 bases not matched to a gene; V was cut back by 8 bases and J by 0 bases. The CDR3 is 15 amino acids. CDR3 in DNA: TGTGCCAGTGGAGAAAGACAGGGAAGCACAGATACGCAGTATTTT. Protein: CASGERQGSTDTQYF.

The gene calls are TRBV13 and TRBJ2-2; 7 bases are shared with TRBD1. In germline, CDR1 is PRHDT, CDR2 FYEKMQ (reference sequence). This CDR3 region has 19 residues. V was pared by 5 bases and J by 2 bases, with 17 bases of the junction left unmatched. CDR3 loop: CASSHRDRVHNLNTGELFF. CDR3 nucleotide sequence: TGTGCCAGCAGCCACCGAGACAGGGTCCACAATTTAAACACCGGGGAGCTGTTTTTT.

The V gene is TRBV25-1, the J gene TRBJ1-1, with D possibly matching TRBD1 (6 bases). CDR1 and CDR2 (germline): MGHDK, SYGVNS. V was shortened by 6 bases and J by 4 bases, with 18 bases between the two germline ends. CDR3 size: 15 residues. The DNA for the CDR3 is TGTGCCAGCAGGGGGGTTACAGGGATCCCCACTGAAGCTTTCTTT. Translating it yields CASRGVTGIPTEAFF.

The chain couples TRBV10-2 to TRBJ1-2; TRBD1 matches at 8 bases. Germline values: CDR1 WSHSY, CDR2 SAAADI. V was pared by 0 bases and J by 2 bases, with 8 bases of the junction left unmatched. The CDR3 totals 17 residues. CDR3 nucleotide sequence: TGCGCCAGCAGTGAGTCGAAACCTGGACAGGGCAACTATGGCTACACCTTC. Protein: CASSESKPGQGNYGYTF.

This sequence joins TRBV7-9 and TRBJ2-1; possibly TRBD2 for D (5 bases). V lost 4 bases and J lost 6, with 19 bases in between. In germline, CDR1 is SEHNR, CDR2 FQNEAQ (reference sequence). This CDR3 contains 16 residues. CDR3 loop: CASSYPHIDRGNEQFF. The CDR3 DNA is TGTGCCAGCAGCTACCCCCATATCGACCGGGGCAATGAGCAGTTCTTC.

The chain uses TRBV7-2 and TRBJ2-3; weak D call: TRBD2 (7 bases). The CDR3 sequence is 15 residues long. Germline loops: CDR1 SGHTA, CDR2 FQGNSA. Trimming took off 2 bases at V and 2 bases at J, with 11 bases between the two ends. The CDR3 reads CASSLRGAITDTQYF. DNA for the CDR3: TGTGCCAGCAGCTTACGGGGGGCCATCACAGATACGCAGTATTTT.

The genes are TRBV7-9 and TRBJ1-4, with TRBD1 identical over 7 bases. CDR1 and CDR2 from the germline V gene are SEHNR and FQNEAQ (reference sequence). With V trimmed by 4 bases and J by 1 base, 3 bases remained unmatched. The CDR3 runs 15 residues. CDR3 amino acids: CASSCQGETNEKLFF. The CDR3 nucleotides read TGTGCCAGCAGCTGCCAGGGGGAAACTAATGAAAAACTGTTTTTT.

Here the CDR3 DNA reads TGTGCCAGCAGCCAATACAGGGGGAACTACGAGCAGTACTTC. As protein: CASSQYRGNYEQYF. The chain carries TRBV4-2 and TRBJ2-7, with 8 bases fitting TRBD1. Trimming cost V 2 bases and J 3 bases; bases outside gene matches: 3. Germline V gene sequence: CDR1 LGHNA, CDR2 YNFKEQ. This CDR3 is built from 14 residues.

V and J are TRBV25-1 and TRBJ2-2; D is perhaps TRBD2 (5 bases). This CDR3 contains 16 residues. V was shortened by 2 bases and J by 2 bases, with 12 bases between the two germline ends. Germline CDR1 is MGHDK and CDR2 is SYGVNS. CDR3 coding DNA: TGTGCCAGCAGTGAAGGAGGACGATCAAACACCGGGGAGCTGTTTTTT. Its protein is CASSEGGRSNTGELFF.

The chain joins TRBV6-1 to TRBJ1-5; perhaps TRBD1 as D (5 bases). CDR1 and CDR2 from the germline V gene are MNHNS and SASEGT. The CDR3 is 15 amino acids. The V gene lost 5 bases and the J gene lost 2 bases, with 13 bases spanning the gap. The CDR3 loop is CASSTRRGGNQPQHF. The CDR3 DNA is TGTGCCAGCAGTACGCGAAGGGGTGGCAATCAGCCCCAGCATTTT.

The rearrangement uses TRBV5-8 and TRBJ1-1; TRBD1 agrees at 9 bases. The V segment lost 1 base and the J segment 6 bases; nucleotides outside the gene matches: 13. The CDR3 is 17 amino acids. The germline gives CDR1 SGHTS, CDR2 YDEGEE. The CDR3, as DNA: TGTGCCAGCAGCTTGTATTGGGGACAGGGCCGGGAGGCTGAAGCTTTCTTT. As protein: CASSLYWGQGREAEAFF.

Concerning this clone itself: At the DNA level, this CDR3 is encoded by other sequences in the same sample as well. CDR3 DNA sequence: TGCGCCAGCAGCCAAGTCTCTTACACAGATACGCAGTATTTT. Translating it yields CASSQVSYTDTQYF. The chain has TRBV4-3 and TRBJ2-3; D gene unclear. The CDR3 contains 14 residues. Germline CDR1 LGHNA, CDR2 YSLEER. V was shortened by 1 base and J by 2 bases, with 7 bases between the two germline ends.

The J gene is TRBJ2-1, the V gene TRBV4-3, with 12 bases lining up with TRBD2. The CDR3 is 19 amino acids. The trim removed 2 bases at V and 0 bases at J, leaving 8 bases unmatched. Germline V gene sequence: CDR1 LGHNA, CDR2 YSLEER. The CDR3 sequence is CASSQPTSGGSSSYNEQFF. CDR3 DNA: TGCGCCAGCAGCCAACCGACTAGCGGGGGATCCAGCTCCTACAATGAGCAGTTCTTC.

The chain is built from TRBV18 and TRBJ1-1; D call uncertain. In germline, CDR1 is KGHSH, CDR2 LQKENI. V was cut by 6 bases and J by 3 bases, with 11 bases left in between. The CDR3 is 13 amino acids. Here the CDR3 DNA reads TGTGCCAGCTCTCGCTCAGGTGACACTGAAGCTTTCTTT. It codes for CASSRSGDTEAFF. Complete variable domain (other parts from reference TRBV18 and TRBJ1-1): NAGVMQNPRHLVRRRGQEARLRCSPMKGHSHVYWYRQLPEEGLKFMVYLQKENIIDESGMPKERFSAEFPKEGPSILRIQQVVRGDSAAYFCASSRSGDTEAFFGQGTRLTVV.

This clone was found once. The chain links TRBV7-2 to TRBJ1-5; 9 bases are shared with TRBD1. CDR1 and CDR2 (germline): SGHTA, FQGNSA. The CDR3 consists of 16 residues. V lost 1 base to trimming and J lost 1 base; unmatched junction nucleotides: 2. CDR3 nucleotides: TGTGCCAGCAGCTTAGGGGACAGGGAAAGCAATCAGCCCCAGCATTTT. Amino acid sequence: CASSLGDRESNQPQHF.

This clone was found once. The genes are TRBV30 and TRBJ1-6; unclear D gene. V lost 5 bases to trimming and J lost 0 bases, with 8 bases between them. This CDR3 spans 14 amino acids. CDR1 and CDR2 (germline): GTSNPN, SVGIG (reference sequence). The CDR3 region has the DNA TGTGCCTGGGCCCCGAGCTCCTATAATTCACCCCTCCACTTT. As protein: CAWAPSSYNSPLHF.

The gene calls are TRBV7-2 and TRBJ2-7; D possibly corresponds to TRBD2 (6 bases). The CDR3 consists of 14 residues. The ends were cut back, 6 bases at V and 4 bases at J, with 16 bases in the middle. Germline loops: CDR1 SGHTA, CDR2 FQGNSA. CDR3 coding DNA: TGTGCCAGCAGTCCTAGGACGGGGAGGTACGAGCAGTACTTC. Translating gives CASSPRTGRYEQYF. Supplemented by reference TRBV7-2 and TRBJ2-7, the full variable domain reads GAGVSQSPSNKVTEKGKDVELRCDPISGHTALYWYRQSLGQGLEFLIYFQGNSAPDKSGLPSDRFSAERTGGSVSTLTIQRTQQEDSAVYLCASSPRTGRYEQYFGPGTRLTVT.